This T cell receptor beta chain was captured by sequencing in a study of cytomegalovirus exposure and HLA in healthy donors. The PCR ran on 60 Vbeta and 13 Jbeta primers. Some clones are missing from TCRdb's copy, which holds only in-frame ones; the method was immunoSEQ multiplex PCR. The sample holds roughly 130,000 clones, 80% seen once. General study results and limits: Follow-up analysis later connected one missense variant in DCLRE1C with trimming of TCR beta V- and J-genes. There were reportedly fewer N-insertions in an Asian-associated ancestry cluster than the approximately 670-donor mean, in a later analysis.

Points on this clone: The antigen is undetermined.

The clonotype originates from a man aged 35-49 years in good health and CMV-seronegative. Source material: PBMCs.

CDR3 residues: CASKEGVMGLETQYF. CDR3 nucleotide sequence: TGTGCCAGCAAAGAGGGGGTCATGGGGTTGGAGACCCAGTACTTC. The chain joins TRBV25-1 to TRBJ2-5; D is perhaps TRBD1 (6 bases). This CDR3 region has 15 residues. Germline-derived CDR1 and CDR2 are MGHDK and SYGVNS. Between the trimmed V and J ends, which lost 7 bases and 5 bases, there was a span of 20 bases.